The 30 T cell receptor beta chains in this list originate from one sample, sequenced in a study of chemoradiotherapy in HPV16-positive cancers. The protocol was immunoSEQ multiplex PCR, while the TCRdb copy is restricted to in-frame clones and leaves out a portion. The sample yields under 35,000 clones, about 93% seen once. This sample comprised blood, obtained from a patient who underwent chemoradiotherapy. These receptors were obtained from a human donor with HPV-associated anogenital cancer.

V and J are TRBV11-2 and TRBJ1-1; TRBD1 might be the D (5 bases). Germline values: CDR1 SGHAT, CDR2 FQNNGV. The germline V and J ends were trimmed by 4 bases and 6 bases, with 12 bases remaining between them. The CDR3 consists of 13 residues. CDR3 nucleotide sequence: TGTGCCAGCAGCTACTCAGGGAATGCTGAAGCTTTCTTT. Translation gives CASSYSGNAEAFF.

The CDR3 spells CASSQGPTVNQPQHF. The CDR3 bases are TGTGCCAGCAGCCAAGGACCTACGGTCAATCAGCCCCAGCATTTT. The chain employs TRBV4-2 and TRBJ1-5; D call uncertain. V was cut by 1 base and J by 3 bases, with 10 bases left in between. The length of the CDR3 is 15 residues. From germline, CDR1 is LGHNA and CDR2 YNFKEQ.

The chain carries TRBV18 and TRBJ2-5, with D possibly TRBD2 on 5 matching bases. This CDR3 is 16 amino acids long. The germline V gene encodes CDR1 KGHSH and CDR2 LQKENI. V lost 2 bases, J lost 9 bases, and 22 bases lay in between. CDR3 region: CASSPERVALGSAQYF. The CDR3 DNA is TGTGCCAGCTCACCAGAGAGGGTGGCCCTCGGGTCGGCCCAGTACTTC.

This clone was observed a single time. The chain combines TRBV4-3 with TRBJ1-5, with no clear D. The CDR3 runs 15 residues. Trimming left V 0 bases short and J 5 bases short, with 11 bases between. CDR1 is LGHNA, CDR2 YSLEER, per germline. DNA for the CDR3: TGCGCCAGCAGCCAAGAGAACGGACTTTATCAGCCCCAGCATTTT. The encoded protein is CASSQENGLYQPQHF.

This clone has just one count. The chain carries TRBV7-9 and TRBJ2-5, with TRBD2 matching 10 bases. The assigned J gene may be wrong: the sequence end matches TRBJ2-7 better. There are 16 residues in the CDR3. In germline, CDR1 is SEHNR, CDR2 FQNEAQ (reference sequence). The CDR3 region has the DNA TGTGCCAGCAGCTTAAACAAAGCGGGGGGGATGTACGAGCAGTACTTC. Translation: CASSLNKAGGMYEQYF.

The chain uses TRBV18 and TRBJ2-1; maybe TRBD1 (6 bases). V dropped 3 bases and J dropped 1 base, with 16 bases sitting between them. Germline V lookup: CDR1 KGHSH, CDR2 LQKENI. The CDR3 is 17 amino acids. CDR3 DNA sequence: TGTGCCAGCTCACCCGGGACACCCTCGGGGTCCTACAATGAGCAGTTCTTC. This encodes CASSPGTPSGSYNEQFF.

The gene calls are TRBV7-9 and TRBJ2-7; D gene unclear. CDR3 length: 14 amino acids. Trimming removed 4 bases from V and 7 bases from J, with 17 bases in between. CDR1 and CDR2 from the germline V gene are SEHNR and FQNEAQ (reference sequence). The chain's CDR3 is CASSSALEGLEQYF. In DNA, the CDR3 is TGTGCCAGCAGCTCGGCTCTTGAAGGCCTGGAGCAGTACTTC.

The CDR3 is CASSPRFEEGTSQPQHF. CDR3 bases: TGTGCCAGCTCACCACGGTTTGAAGAGGGTACCAGTCAGCCCCAGCATTTT. The rearrangement links TRBV18 to TRBJ1-5; D is ambiguous. This CDR3 is built from 17 residues. Looked up from germline, CDR1 is KGHSH and CDR2 is LQKENI. V was shortened by 1 base and J by 6 bases, with 19 bases between the two germline ends.

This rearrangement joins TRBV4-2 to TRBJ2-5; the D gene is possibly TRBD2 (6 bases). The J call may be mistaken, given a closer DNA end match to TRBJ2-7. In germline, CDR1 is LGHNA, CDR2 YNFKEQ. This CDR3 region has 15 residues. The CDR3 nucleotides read TGTGCCAGCAGCCAGGGGATAGGAGGGGCCTACGAGCAGTACTTC. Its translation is CASSQGIGGAYEQYF.

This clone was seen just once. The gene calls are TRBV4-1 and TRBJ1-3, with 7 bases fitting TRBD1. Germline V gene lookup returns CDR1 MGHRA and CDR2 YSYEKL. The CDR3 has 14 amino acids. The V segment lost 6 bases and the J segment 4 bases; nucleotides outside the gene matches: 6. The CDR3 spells CASSRQGLGNTIYF. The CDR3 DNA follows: TGCGCCAGCAGTCGACAGGGCCTCGGAAACACCATATATTTT.

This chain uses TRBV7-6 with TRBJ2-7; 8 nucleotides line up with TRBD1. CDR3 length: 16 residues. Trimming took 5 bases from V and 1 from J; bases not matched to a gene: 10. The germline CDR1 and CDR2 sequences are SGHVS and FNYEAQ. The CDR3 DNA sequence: TGTGCCAGCAGCCAGGGGGCCAGGGGCACTTCCTACGAGCAGTACTTC. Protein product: CASSQGARGTSYEQYF.

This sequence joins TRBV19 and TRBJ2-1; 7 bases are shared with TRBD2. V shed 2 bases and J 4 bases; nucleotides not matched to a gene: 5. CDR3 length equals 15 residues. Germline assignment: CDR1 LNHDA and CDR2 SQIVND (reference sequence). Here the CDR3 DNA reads TGTGCCAGTAGTATATTAGCGGGTCAGTACAATGAGCAGTTCTTC. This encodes CASSILAGQYNEQFF.

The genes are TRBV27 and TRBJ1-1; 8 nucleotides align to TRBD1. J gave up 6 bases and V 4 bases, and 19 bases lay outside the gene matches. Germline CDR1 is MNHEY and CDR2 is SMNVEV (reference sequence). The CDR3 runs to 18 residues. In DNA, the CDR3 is TGTGCCAGCAGTTGGGGACCTGGACAGGGATTTCAGGCGGCTGAAGCTTTCTTT. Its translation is CASSWGPGQGFQAAEAFF.

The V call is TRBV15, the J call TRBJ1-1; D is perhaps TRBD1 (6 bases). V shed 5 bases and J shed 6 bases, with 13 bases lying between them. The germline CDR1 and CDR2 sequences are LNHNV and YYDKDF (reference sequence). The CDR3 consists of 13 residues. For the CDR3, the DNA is TGTGCCACCAGCCGAGTACCAGGGGCTGAAGCTTTCTTT. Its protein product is CATSRVPGAEAFF.

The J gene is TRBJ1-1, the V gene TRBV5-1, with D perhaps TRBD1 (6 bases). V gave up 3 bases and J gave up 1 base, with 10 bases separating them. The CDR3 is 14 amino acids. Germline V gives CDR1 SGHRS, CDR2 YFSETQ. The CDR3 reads CASSWGPGNTEAFF. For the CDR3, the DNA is TGCGCCAGCAGCTGGGGGCCTGGGAACACTGAAGCTTTCTTT.

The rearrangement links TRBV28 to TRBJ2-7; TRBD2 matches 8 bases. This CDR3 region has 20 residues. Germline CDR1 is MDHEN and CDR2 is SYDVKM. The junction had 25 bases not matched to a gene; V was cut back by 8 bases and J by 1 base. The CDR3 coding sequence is TGTGCCAGCTACGGACAGTGGGCATCTAGCGGGTTCAGGGCTTCCTACGAGCAGTACTTC. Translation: CASYGQWASSGFRASYEQYF.

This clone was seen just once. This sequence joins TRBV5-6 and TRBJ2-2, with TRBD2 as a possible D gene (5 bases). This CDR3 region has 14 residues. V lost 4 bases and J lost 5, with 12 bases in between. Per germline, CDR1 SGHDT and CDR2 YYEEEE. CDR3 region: CASSEGFYTGELFF. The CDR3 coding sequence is TGTGCCAGCAGCGAGGGTTTCTATACCGGGGAGCTGTTTTTT.

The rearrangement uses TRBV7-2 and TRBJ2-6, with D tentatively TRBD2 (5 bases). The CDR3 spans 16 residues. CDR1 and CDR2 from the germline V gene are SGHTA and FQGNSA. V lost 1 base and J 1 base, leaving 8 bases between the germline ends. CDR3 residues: CASSLGAASGANVLTF. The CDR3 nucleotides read TGTGCCAGCAGCTTAGGAGCGGCGTCTGGGGCCAACGTCCTGACTTTC.

The CDR3 DNA reads as TGTGCCAGCAGCTCCCGAGGGGACTTTTACTCTGGGGCCAACGTCCTGACTTTC. Amino acids: CASSSRGDFYSGANVLTF. The J gene is TRBJ2-6, the V gene TRBV28; a possible D gene is TRBD2 (6 bases). The CDR3 has 18 residues. Germline V CDR1 and CDR2: MDHEN, SYDVKM. V lost 6 bases and J 0 bases, leaving 18 bases between the germline ends.

The CDR3: CASSLEVRVSYEQYF. The CDR3 DNA follows: TGTGCCAGCAGCTTAGAGGTCAGGGTGTCCTACGAGCAGTACTTC. The rearrangement links TRBV7-9 to TRBJ2-7, with D perhaps matching TRBD1 (5 bases). Germline CDR1 is SEHNR and CDR2 is FQNEAQ (reference sequence). The V end was cut by 1 base, the J end by 1 base, with 11 bases between. This CDR3 comprises 15 residues.

The CDR3 sequence: CASSLRIDAFF. As DNA, the CDR3 is TGTGCCAGCAGCTTAAGAATAGACGCTTTCTTT. This rearrangement joins TRBV7-2 to TRBJ1-1, with no clear D. This CDR3 is 11 amino acids long. Germline-derived CDR1 and CDR2 are SGHTA and FQGNSA. Trimming stripped 2 bases from V and 11 bases from J, with 9 bases between.

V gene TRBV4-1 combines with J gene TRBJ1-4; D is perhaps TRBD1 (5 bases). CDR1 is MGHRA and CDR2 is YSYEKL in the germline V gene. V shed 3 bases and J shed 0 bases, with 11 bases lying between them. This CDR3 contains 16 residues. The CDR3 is CASSQGRGTTNEKLFF. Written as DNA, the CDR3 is TGCGCCAGCAGCCAGGGTCGGGGGACAACTAATGAAAAACTGTTTTTT.

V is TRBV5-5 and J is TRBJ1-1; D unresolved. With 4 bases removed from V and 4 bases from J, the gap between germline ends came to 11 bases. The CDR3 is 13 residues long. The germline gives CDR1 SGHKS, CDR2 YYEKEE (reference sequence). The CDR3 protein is CASSPGETTEAFF. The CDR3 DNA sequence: TGTGCCAGCAGCCCCGGAGAGACCACTGAAGCTTTCTTT.

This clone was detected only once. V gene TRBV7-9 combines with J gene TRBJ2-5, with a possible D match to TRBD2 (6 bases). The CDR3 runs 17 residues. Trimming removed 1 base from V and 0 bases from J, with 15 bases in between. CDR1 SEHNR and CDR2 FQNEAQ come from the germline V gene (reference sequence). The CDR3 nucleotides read TGTGCCAGCAGCTTAGATGATCGCGGGGTGTACCAAGAGACCCAGTACTTC. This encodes CASSLDDRGVYQETQYF. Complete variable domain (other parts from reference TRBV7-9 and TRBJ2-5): DTGVSQNPRHKITKRGQNVTFRCDPISEHNRLYWYRQTLGQGPEFLTYFQNEAQLEKSRLLSDRFSAERPKGSFSTLEIQRTEQGDSAMYLCASSLDDRGVYQETQYFGPGTRLLVL.

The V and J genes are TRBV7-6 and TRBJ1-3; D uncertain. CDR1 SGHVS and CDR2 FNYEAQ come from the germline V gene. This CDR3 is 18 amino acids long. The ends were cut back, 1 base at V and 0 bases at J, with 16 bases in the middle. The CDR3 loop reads CASSLDIALKLSGNTIYF. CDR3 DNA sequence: TGTGCCAGCAGCTTAGATATAGCTCTGAAACTCTCTGGAAACACCATATATTTT.

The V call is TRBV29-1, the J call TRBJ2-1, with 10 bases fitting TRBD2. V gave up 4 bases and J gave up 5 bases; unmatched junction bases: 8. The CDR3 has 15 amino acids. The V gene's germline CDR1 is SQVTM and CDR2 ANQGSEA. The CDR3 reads CSVVSLAGVNNEQFF. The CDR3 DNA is TGCAGCGTTGTAAGTCTAGCGGGAGTCAACAATGAGCAGTTCTTC.

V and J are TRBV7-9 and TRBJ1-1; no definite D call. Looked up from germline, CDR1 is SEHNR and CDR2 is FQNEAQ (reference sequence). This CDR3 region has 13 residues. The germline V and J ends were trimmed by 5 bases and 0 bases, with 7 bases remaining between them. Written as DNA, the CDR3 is TGTGCCAGCAGCACAGCGGTGAACACTGAAGCTTTCTTT. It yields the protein CASSTAVNTEAFF.

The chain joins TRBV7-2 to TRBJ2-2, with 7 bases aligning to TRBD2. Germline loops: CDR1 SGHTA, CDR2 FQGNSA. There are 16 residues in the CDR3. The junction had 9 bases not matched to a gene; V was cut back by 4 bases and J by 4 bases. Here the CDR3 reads CASSSRPSGVTGELFF. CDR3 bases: TGTGCCAGCAGCTCAAGGCCTAGCGGAGTCACCGGGGAGCTGTTTTTT.

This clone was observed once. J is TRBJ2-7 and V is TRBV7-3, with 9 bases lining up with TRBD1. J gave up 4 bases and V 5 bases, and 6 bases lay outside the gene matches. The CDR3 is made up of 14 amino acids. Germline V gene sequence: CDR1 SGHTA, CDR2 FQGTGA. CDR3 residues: CASSTRDRDYEQYF. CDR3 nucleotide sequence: TGTGCCAGCAGCACTCGGGACAGGGATTACGAGCAGTACTTC.

CDR3 sequence: CASSLGVPEKLFF. The DNA for the CDR3 is TGTGCCAGCAGCTTAGGTGTGCCTGAAAAACTGTTTTTT. V and J are TRBV7-9 and TRBJ1-4; D not certain. Germline-derived CDR1 and CDR2 are SEHNR and FQNEAQ (reference sequence). The CDR3 sequence is 13 residues long. V was cut by 1 base and J by 7 bases, with 7 bases left in between.